One and the same sample provided the 29 T cell receptor beta chains below, sequenced in a study of beta chain features in type 1 diabetes. The study's findings and limits: Across all four CD4+ subsets, people with type 1 diabetes showed modestly shorter TCRB CDR3s.

cDNA synthesis used the whole RNA isolate, giving expressed TCRB sequences. Repertoires were generated with immunoSEQ multiplex PCR, while TCRdb's copy carries only in-frame clones and drops some. Of about 650,000 clones in the sample, roughly 12% are singletons; the top ten hold over 0.1%. No antigen is known for these receptors. The sequenced material came from naive CD4+ T cells from blood. The receptors were gathered from a young man with type 1 diabetes.

This clone appeared a few times. V and J are TRBV10-3 and TRBJ2-7; D perhaps matches TRBD1 (6 bases). V gave up 3 bases and J gave up 5 bases, with 14 bases separating them. CDR3 length: 14 amino acids. CDR1 and CDR2 (germline): ENHRY, SYGVKD. Here the CDR3 DNA reads TGTGCCATCAGTGACAAACAGGGTTTTAACGAGCAGTACTTC. The encoded protein is CAISDKQGFNEQYF.

This clone was detected only a few times. The J gene is TRBJ1-2, the V gene TRBV25-1, with D maybe TRBD1 (6 bases). Trimming removed 5 bases from V and 8 bases from J, with 12 bases in between. This CDR3 is 12 amino acids long. Germline V gene data show CDR1 as MGHDK and CDR2 as SYGVNS. The CDR3 DNA reads as TGTGCCAGCAGTCGGGGGGCGGAGGGCTACACCTTC. It is translated as CASSRGAEGYTF.

This clone showed up just a few times. CDR3 nucleotide sequence: TGTGCCAGCGCTGTTCAAGAGACCCAGTACTTC. Translating it yields CASAVQETQYF. The chain combines TRBV7-2 with TRBJ2-5; D not resolved. Germline V gives CDR1 SGHTA, CDR2 FQGNSA. This CDR3 has 11 residues. Trimming cost V 8 bases and J 2 bases, with 6 bases left between them.

The chain links TRBV10-3 to TRBJ2-7; no firm D call. CDR3 length: 12 amino acids. V gave up 4 bases and J gave up 6 bases, with 10 bases separating them. Germline V lookup: CDR1 ENHRY, CDR2 SYGVKD. The CDR3 sequence: CAISGPSGEQYF. The CDR3 DNA is TGTGCCATCAGTGGACCCTCGGGCGAGCAGTACTTC.

This clone showed up just a few times. The gene calls are TRBV14 and TRBJ2-1, with D perhaps given as TRBD1 or TRBD2 (6 bases each). This CDR3 comprises 16 residues. From germline, CDR1 is SGHDN and CDR2 FVKESK. Trimming took 4 bases from V and 0 from J, leaving 13 bases between them. The DNA of the CDR3 is TGTGCCAGCAGCCGGTACGGGGGCTCCTCCTACAATGAGCAGTTCTTC. Translating gives CASSRYGGSSYNEQFF.

This clone was seen a few times. The identical CDR3 is also encoded by other nucleotide sequences in the sample. This chain connects TRBV28 to TRBJ2-7; the match to TRBD1 covers 7 bases. The V and J ends lost 4 bases and 2 bases, in that order; junction bases with no gene match: 2. The germline gives CDR1 MDHEN, CDR2 SYDVKM. There are 13 residues in the CDR3. CDR3 nucleotide sequence: TGTGCCAGCAGTTCGGGACAGACCTACGAGCAGTACTTC. This encodes CASSSGQTYEQYF.

A few counts support this clone. V is TRBV5-4 and J is TRBJ2-5; TRBD2 is a possible D gene (6 bases). This CDR3 is 15 amino acids long. Trimming removed 2 bases at V and 1 base at J, with 12 bases between. CDR1 and CDR2 (germline): SGHNT, YYREEE (reference sequence). In DNA, the CDR3 is TGTGCCAGCAGCTTCAAACGGGGGTTCCAAGAGACCCAGTACTTC. Its translation: CASSFKRGFQETQYF. The full variable domain, rest sourced from reference TRBV5-4 and TRBJ2-5, is ETGVTQSPTHLIKTRGQQVTLRCSSQSGHNTVSWYQQALGQGPQFIFQYYREEENGRGNFPPRFSGLQFPNYSSELNVNALELDDSALYLCASSFKRGFQETQYFGPGTRLLVL.

V gene TRBV2 combines with J gene TRBJ1-6, with 10 positions matching TRBD1. The CDR3 totals 16 residues. V gave up 7 bases and J gave up 2 bases; unmatched junction bases: 5. Germline CDR1 and CDR2: SNHLY and FYNNEI. The CDR3 loop reads CASTRDRGPYNSPLHF. The CDR3 DNA sequence: TGTGCCAGCACTCGGGACAGGGGTCCCTATAATTCACCCCTCCACTTT.

This clone was seen ten or more times. The V call is TRBV7-6, the J call TRBJ1-4; no clear D gene. CDR3 length: 15 residues. Germline CDR1 is SGHVS and CDR2 is FNYEAQ. Trimming removed 1 base from V and 0 bases from J, with 6 bases in between. CDR3 DNA: TGTGCCAGCAGCTTAGGAGGAACAACTAATGAAAAACTGTTTTTT. Residues: CASSLGGTTNEKLFF.

This clone was detected a few times. This sequence joins TRBV30 and TRBJ1-5; no clear D gene. Trimming left V 2 bases short and J 5 bases short, with 13 bases between. Germline V CDR1 and CDR2: GTSNPN, SVGIG (reference sequence). CDR3 length: 14 amino acids. The CDR3 nucleotides are TGTGCCTGGAGTCTTACGAGCGAGGATCAGCCCCAGCATTTT. Amino acids: CAWSLTSEDQPQHF. Full variable domain (rest looked up from reference TRBV30 and TRBJ1-5): SQTIHQWPATLVQPVGSPLSLECTVEGTSNPNLYWYRQAAGRGLQLLFYSVGIGQISSEVPQNLSASRPQDRQFILSSKKLLLSDSGFYLCAWSLTSEDQPQHFGDGTRLSIL.

The gene calls are TRBV5-1 and TRBJ2-5; D is perhaps TRBD2 (7 bases). The length of the CDR3 is 14 residues. The V gene lost 2 bases and the J gene lost 2 bases, with 10 bases spanning the gap. Germline V gene data show CDR1 as SGHRS and CDR2 as YFSETQ. CDR3 DNA: TGCGCCAGCAGCTTACAGGGAGGGCAAGAGACCCAGTACTTC. It yields the protein CASSLQGGQETQYF.

The chain couples TRBV5-1 to TRBJ1-1; D is unresolved. V gave up 0 bases and J gave up 0 bases, with 9 bases separating them. The CDR3 contains 15 residues. Germline V gene data show CDR1 as SGHRS and CDR2 as YFSETQ. For the CDR3, the DNA is TGCGCCAGCAGCTTGGTGGGCAGCCTGAACACTGAAGCTTTCTTT. It codes for CASSLVGSLNTEAFF.

The J gene is TRBJ1-5, the V gene TRBV19; possibly TRBD1 for D (6 bases). Trimming left V 4 bases short and J 6 bases short, with 16 bases between. The CDR3 loop spans 15 amino acids. Germline V gene lookup returns CDR1 LNHDA and CDR2 SQIVND (reference sequence). The CDR3 is CASSSIRQGIQPQHF. CDR3 bases: TGTGCCAGTAGTAGCATTCGTCAGGGGATTCAGCCCCAGCATTTT. Together with reference TRBV19 and TRBJ1-5, the CDR3 gives the full variable domain: DGGITQSPKYLFRKEGQNVTLSCEQNLNHDAMYWYRQDPGQGLRLIYYSQIVNDFQKGDIAEGYSVSREKKESFPLTVTSAQKNPTAFYLCASSSIRQGIQPQHFGDGTRLSIL.

This clone has a handful of counts. The V and J genes are TRBV9 and TRBJ2-3, with a tentative D call TRBD2 (5 bases). Trimming took 0 bases from V and 8 from J, leaving 16 bases between them. Germline loops: CDR1 SGDLS, CDR2 YYNGEE. The CDR3 has 15 residues. CDR3 in DNA: TGTGCCAGCAGCGTAGAGGGTTCGGGGTTGGGTACGCAGTATTTT. Amino acids: CASSVEGSGLGTQYF.

This clone was seen more than once but under ten times. V usage is TRBV7-2 and J usage is TRBJ2-7, with D unclear. The CDR3 has 16 residues. V lost 0 bases to trimming and J lost 1 base, with 13 bases between them. Looked up from germline, CDR1 is SGHTA and CDR2 is FQGNSA. Here the CDR3 DNA reads TGTGCCAGCAGCTTAGCCGCGACGCGCGCTTCCTACGAGCAGTACTTC. As protein: CASSLAATRASYEQYF.

The genes are TRBV7-9 and TRBJ2-7; the D gene is possibly TRBD1 (6 bases). Trimming took 6 bases from V and 12 from J, leaving 24 bases between them. There are 14 residues in the CDR3. Germline V gene data show CDR1 as SEHNR and CDR2 as FQNEAQ (reference sequence). CDR3 sequence: CASSLTGISKDVYF. The DNA of the CDR3 is TGTGCCAGCAGTCTAACAGGGATATCAAAGGACGTGTACTTC.

To note about this clone: The same CDR3 arises from other DNA sequences in this sample as well. J is TRBJ1-5 and V is TRBV19; the match to TRBD1 covers 9 bases. CDR1 is LNHDA, CDR2 SQIVND, per germline (reference sequence). J was trimmed by 2 bases and V by 5 bases; bases with no gene match: 1. The CDR3 extends over 14 amino acids. CDR3 DNA sequence: TGTGCCAGTAGTTGGACAGGGGGCAATCAGCCCCAGCATTTT. Translating gives CASSWTGGNQPQHF.

This clone has just a few counts. V is TRBV19 and J is TRBJ1-5; D call uncertain. Germline CDR1 and CDR2: LNHDA and SQIVND (reference sequence). V lost 2 bases to trimming and J lost 1 base, with 6 bases between them. This CDR3 is 14 amino acids long. The CDR3 protein is CASSINRSNQPQHF. CDR3 nucleotides: TGTGCCAGTAGTATAAACAGAAGCAATCAGCCCCAGCATTTT.

Comments on this clone: The junction differs from germline at one of its ends, possibly a read error. The chain employs TRBV7-7 and TRBJ2-2; no clear D. CDR1 is SSHAT, CDR2 FNYEAQ, per germline (reference sequence). This CDR3 spans 14 amino acids. CDR3 DNA: TGTGCTAGCAGCTTAGTGGAAGGGCCCGGGGAGCTGTTTTTT. Translated: CASSLVEGPGELFF. The full variable domain, in which reference TRBV7-7 and TRBJ2-2 provide the parts outside the CDR3, is GAGVSQSPRYKVTKRGQDVTLRCDPISSHATLYWYQQALGQGPEFLTYFNYEAQPDKSGLPSDRFSAERPEGSISTLTIQRTEQRDSAMYRCASSLVEGPGELFFGEGSRLTVL.

This chain connects TRBV18 to TRBJ2-7; D remains unclear. The germline V and J ends were trimmed by 4 bases and 3 bases, with 7 bases remaining between them. CDR3 length: 12 residues. Germline CDR1 and CDR2: KGHSH and LQKENI. For the CDR3, the DNA is TGTGCCAGCTCACTGGAAGGCTACGAGCAGTACTTC. Amino acids: CASSLEGYEQYF.

This chain joins TRBV18 and TRBJ2-7, with D possibly TRBD1 on 6 matching bases. The germline V and J ends were trimmed by 5 bases and 4 bases, with 15 bases remaining between them. The CDR3 loop spans 14 amino acids. Germline CDR1 is KGHSH and CDR2 is LQKENI. The CDR3, as DNA: TGTGCCAGCTCAAGGGCAGGGGCTCGGTACGAGCAGTACTTC. Translation: CASSRAGARYEQYF.

V and J are TRBV9 and TRBJ2-7; weak D call: TRBD2 (5 bases). Germline assignment: CDR1 SGDLS and CDR2 YYNGEE. V was pared by 4 bases and J by 4 bases, with 9 bases between. The length of the CDR3 is 12 residues. The CDR3 protein is CASSRGIYEQYF. The CDR3 coding sequence is TGTGCCAGCAGCCGGGGAATATACGAGCAGTACTTC.

The V call is TRBV28, the J call TRBJ2-1; TRBD2 aligns across 8 bases. V dropped 8 bases and J dropped 0; count of bases not matched to a gene: 15. Per the germline V gene, CDR1 is MDHEN and CDR2 is SYDVKM. The length of the CDR3 is 18 residues. Here the CDR3 DNA reads TGTGCCAGCCCGAAGATAGCGGGGAGTGACAGCTCCTACAATGAGCAGTTCTTC. It is translated as CASPKIAGSDSSYNEQFF.

This clone was counted between two and nine times. This chain connects TRBV19 to TRBJ1-4; D remains ambiguous. Trimming left V 3 bases short and J 5 bases short, with 10 bases between. The CDR3 extends over 14 amino acids. Germline V gene data show CDR1 as LNHDA and CDR2 as SQIVND (reference sequence). The DNA for the CDR3 is TGTGCCAGTAGTATCCCCCAGGAGAATGAAAAACTGTTTTTT. It encodes CASSIPQENEKLFF. The variable domain in full, with the rest retrieved from reference TRBV19 and TRBJ1-4, is DGGITQSPKYLFRKEGQNVTLSCEQNLNHDAMYWYRQDPGQGLRLIYYSQIVNDFQKGDIAEGYSVSREKKESFPLTVTSAQKNPTAFYLCASSIPQENEKLFFGSGTQLSVL.

This sequence joins TRBV11-2 and TRBJ2-1; 10 bases are a match to TRBD1. The CDR3 is made up of 17 amino acids. CDR1 is SGHAT, CDR2 FQNNGV, per germline. Trimming removed 0 bases from V and 6 bases from J; junction bases left unmatched: 8. CDR3 protein: CASSLERGTGVGNEQFF. The CDR3 coding sequence is TGTGCCAGCAGCTTAGAGCGGGGGACAGGGGTCGGCAATGAGCAGTTCTTC.

This clone was observed a handful of times. Other DNA sequences within the sample encode an identical CDR3. This rearrangement joins TRBV11-2 to TRBJ1-2; 7 nucleotides match TRBD1. The CDR3 is made up of 13 amino acids. CDR1 is SGHAT and CDR2 is FQNNGV in the germline V gene. Trimming at V came to 5 bases and at J to 5 bases, leaving 5 bases not matched to a gene. CDR3 loop: CASSLQGRYGYTF. CDR3 DNA: TGTGCCAGCAGCCTACAGGGGCGGTATGGCTACACCTTC.

This clone was picked up a small number of times. The V and J genes are TRBV5-1 and TRBJ2-5, with TRBD1 as a possible D gene (6 bases). Trimming took 4 bases from V and 10 from J, leaving 11 bases between them. This CDR3 region has 11 residues. Germline assignment: CDR1 SGHRS and CDR2 YFSETQ. The chain's CDR3 is CASSIQGLQYF. CDR3 nucleotides: TGCGCCAGCAGCATACAGGGTCTCCAGTACTTC.

V is TRBV28 and J is TRBJ1-5; TRBD1 is a possible D gene (6 bases). The CDR3 consists of 14 residues. CDR1 and CDR2 from the germline V gene are MDHEN and SYDVKM. Between the trimmed V and J ends, which lost 6 bases and 6 bases, there was a span of 15 bases. This chain's CDR3 is CASSLQGGRQPQHF. In DNA form, the CDR3 reads TGTGCCAGCAGCCTACAGGGAGGACGTCAGCCCCAGCATTTT.

This clone was seen only once. The chain has TRBV25-1 and TRBJ1-2; 9 positions match TRBD1. Losses at the gene ends were 5 bases for V and 6 bases for J; bases not matched to a gene: 10. Germline V gives CDR1 MGHDK, CDR2 SYGVNS. CDR3 length: 15 amino acids. CDR3 sequence (DNA): TGTGCCAGCAGTCCAACTCCGGGACAGGGCCATGGCTACACCTTC. Translation gives CASSPTPGQGHGYTF.